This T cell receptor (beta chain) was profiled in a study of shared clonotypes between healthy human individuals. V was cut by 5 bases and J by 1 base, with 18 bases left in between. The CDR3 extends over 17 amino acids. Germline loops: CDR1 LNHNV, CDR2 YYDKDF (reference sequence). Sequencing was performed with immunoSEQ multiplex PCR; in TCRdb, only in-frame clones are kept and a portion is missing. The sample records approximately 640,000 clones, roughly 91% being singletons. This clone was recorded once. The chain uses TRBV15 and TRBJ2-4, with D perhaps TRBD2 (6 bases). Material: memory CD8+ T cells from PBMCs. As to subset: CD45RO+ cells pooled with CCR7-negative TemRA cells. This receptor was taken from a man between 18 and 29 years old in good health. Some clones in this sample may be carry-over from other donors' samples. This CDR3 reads CATSGWGVPGAKNIQYF. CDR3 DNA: TGTGCCACCAGCGGCTGGGGGGTCCCGGGGGCCAAAAACATTCAGTACTTC.